One sample yielded the 11 T cell receptor beta chains listed below, sequenced in a study of blood T cell repertoires in COVID-19. Profiling relied on immunoSEQ multiplex PCR, and the TCRdb table lists in-frame clones only, not all of them. The sample holds 200,000 to 300,000 clones; more than 80% are singletons and the top ten take less than 0.9%. The sequenced material came from PBMCs or T cells enriched from blood (not recorded which). These receptors were collected from a man aged 45-65 years who had been exposed to COVID-19.

This clone was seen a few times. V and J are TRBV9 and TRBJ2-2; TRBD2 matches 7 bases. Germline CDR1 reads SGDLS; CDR2 reads YYNGEE. This CDR3 contains 15 residues. Unmatched junction bases numbered 2, after V lost 0 bases and J lost 3 bases. Here the CDR3 reads CASSVAGGHTGELFF. The CDR3 DNA follows: TGTGCCAGCAGCGTAGCGGGAGGCCACACCGGGGAGCTGTTTTTT.

CDR3 protein: CASSSPGQGASGANVLTF. Here the CDR3 DNA reads TGCGCCAGCAGCTCGCCGGGACAGGGGGCGTCTGGGGCCAACGTCCTGACTTTC. The V call is TRBV5-1, the J call TRBJ2-6, with 12 bases identical to TRBD1. The CDR3 has 18 amino acids. CDR1 and CDR2 from the germline V gene are SGHRS and YFSETQ. The V and J ends lost 3 bases and 1 base, in that order; junction bases with no gene match: 5.

J is TRBJ2-1 and V is TRBV5-4; D might be TRBD1 (5 bases). CDR1 and CDR2 from the germline V gene are SGHNT and YYREEE (reference sequence). V shed 5 bases and J shed 4 bases, with 7 bases lying between them. The CDR3 contains 12 residues. As DNA, the CDR3 is TGTGCCAGCAGTCACAGGTACAATGAGCAGTTCTTC. Its translation is CASSHRYNEQFF.

CDR3 sequence: CASSQGRRNTEAFF. The CDR3 DNA is TGTGCCAGCAGCCAGGGCAGGCGGAACACTGAAGCTTTCTTT. V and J are TRBV4-2 and TRBJ1-1; D unclear. The germline V and J ends were trimmed by 3 bases and 1 base, with 9 bases remaining between them. Germline V CDR1 and CDR2: LGHNA, YNFKEQ. The CDR3 runs 14 residues.

The chain couples TRBV5-4 to TRBJ2-2, with 8 bases matching TRBD2. CDR1 SGHNT and CDR2 YYREEE come from the germline V gene (reference sequence). With 5 bases clipped from V and 0 bases from J, the junction kept 6 bases outside the gene matches. The CDR3 is 16 amino acids. The CDR3 spells CASRAGLATNTGELFF. The CDR3 DNA sequence: TGTGCCAGCAGGGCCGGACTAGCCACGAACACCGGGGAGCTGTTTTTT.

V usage is TRBV5-1 and J usage is TRBJ2-1; 12 positions match TRBD2. CDR1 and CDR2 (germline): SGHRS, YFSETQ. J was trimmed by 7 bases and V by 6 bases; bases with no gene match: 11. This CDR3 comprises 16 residues. This CDR3 is CASTRLAGEVGNEQFF. The CDR3, as DNA: TGCGCCAGCACTCGACTAGCGGGAGAGGTCGGGAATGAGCAGTTCTTC.

CDR3 region: CASSLQVYSNQPQHF. CDR3 DNA sequence: TGTGCCAGTAGTCTACAGGTTTATAGCAATCAGCCCCAGCATTTT. The rearrangement joins TRBV19 to TRBJ1-5; tentatively, D is TRBD1 (5 bases). The V end lost 5 bases, the J end lost 0 bases, and 11 bases lay between the germline ends. This CDR3 has 15 amino acids. Germline CDR1 reads LNHDA; CDR2 reads SQIVND (reference sequence).

The chain has TRBV19 and TRBJ2-3; 8 bases are shared with TRBD2. The CDR3 is 15 amino acids. The V gene end was trimmed by 2 bases and the J gene end by 4 bases; junction bases not matched to a gene: 5. Per germline, CDR1 LNHDA and CDR2 SQIVND (reference sequence). Here the CDR3 reads CASSITGGAPDTQYF. For the CDR3, the DNA is TGTGCCAGTAGTATAACGGGGGGGGCCCCAGATACGCAGTATTTT.

The chain carries TRBV18 and TRBJ1-2, with D maybe TRBD1 (5 bases). Germline assignment: CDR1 KGHSH and CDR2 LQKENI. The V end was cut by 3 bases, the J end by 3 bases, with 14 bases between. The CDR3 runs to 15 residues. In DNA form, the CDR3 reads TGTGCCAGCTCACCGCGGGACGGAAATTACTATGGCTACACCTTC. This sequence encodes CASSPRDGNYYGYTF.

This clone occurred once. The chain couples TRBV20-1 to TRBJ2-3; D uncertain. This CDR3 spans 13 amino acids. Looked up from germline, CDR1 is DFQATT and CDR2 is SNEGSKA (reference sequence). Trimming removed 3 bases at V and 2 bases at J, with 9 bases between. CDR3 nucleotides: TGCAGTGCTAGTTCCCCGGTCACAGATACGCAGTATTTT. Translated: CSASSPVTDTQYF.

The chain is built from TRBV5-1 and TRBJ2-5, with 14 bases that match TRBD2. V shed 4 bases, J shed 5 bases, and the junction held 10 bases outside the gene matches. CDR3 length: 17 amino acids. Germline V gene sequence: CDR1 SGHRS, CDR2 YFSETQ. CDR3: CASSLTGLAGAGETQYF. The DNA of the CDR3 is TGCGCCAGCAGCCTCACGGGACTAGCGGGGGCGGGGGAGACCCAGTACTTC. The full variable domain, in which reference TRBV5-1 and TRBJ2-5 provide the parts outside the CDR3, is KAGVTQTPRYLIKTRGQQVTLSCSPISGHRSVSWYQQTPGQGLQFLFEYFSETQRNKGNFPGRFSGRQFSNSRSEMNVSTLELGDSALYLCASSLTGLAGAGETQYFGPGTRLLVL.